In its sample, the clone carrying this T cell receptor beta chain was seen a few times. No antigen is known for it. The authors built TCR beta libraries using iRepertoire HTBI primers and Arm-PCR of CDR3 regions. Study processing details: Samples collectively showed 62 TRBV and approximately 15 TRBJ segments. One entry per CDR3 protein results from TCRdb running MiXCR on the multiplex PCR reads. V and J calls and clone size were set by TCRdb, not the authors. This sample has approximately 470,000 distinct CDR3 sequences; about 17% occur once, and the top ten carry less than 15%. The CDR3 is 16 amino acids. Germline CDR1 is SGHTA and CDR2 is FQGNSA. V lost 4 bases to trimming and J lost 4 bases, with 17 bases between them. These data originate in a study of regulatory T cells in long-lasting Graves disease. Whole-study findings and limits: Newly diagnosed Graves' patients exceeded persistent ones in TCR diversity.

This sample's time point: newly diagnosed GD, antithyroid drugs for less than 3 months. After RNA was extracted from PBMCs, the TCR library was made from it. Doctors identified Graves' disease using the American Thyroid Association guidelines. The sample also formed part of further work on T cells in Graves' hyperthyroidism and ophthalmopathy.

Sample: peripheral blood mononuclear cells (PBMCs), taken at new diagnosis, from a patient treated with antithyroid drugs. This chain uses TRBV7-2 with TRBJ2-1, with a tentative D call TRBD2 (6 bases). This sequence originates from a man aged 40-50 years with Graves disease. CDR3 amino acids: CASSSSTLGRYNEQFF. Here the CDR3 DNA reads TGTGCCAGCAGCTCATCTACTTTGGGGAGGTACAATGAGCAGTTCTTC.